This record looks at one T cell receptor (beta chain) sequence and its context. Its antigen is currently unknown. This record comes from a study of cytomegalovirus exposure and HLA in healthy donors. Findings and caveats of the study: What a later analysis showed was that several of the most significant clusters appeared linked to common viral pathogens. Accurate HLA-A and HLA-B prediction from TCR beta sequences was reported for most subjects. Association of a missense DCLRE1C variant with TCR beta V- and J-gene trimming was reported in a later analysis. Rare sequences made up most TCRs, while some public TCRs were found in many donors.

This CDR3 contains 13 residues. The ends lost 7 bases at V and 1 base at J; junction bases unmatched: 3. From germline, CDR1 is LNHDA and CDR2 SQIVND (reference sequence). Primers for the PCR totalled 60 Vbeta and 13 Jbeta. TCRdb's copy holds only in-frame clones and misses some; the assay was immunoSEQ multiplex PCR. The data contain more than 95,000 clones, under 80% of them singletons. This TCR was recovered from a woman between 50 and 59 years old in good health and CMV-seropositive. The source material was PBMCs. The chain recombines TRBV19 with TRBJ1-1; TRBD1 agrees at 7 bases. DNA of the CDR3: TGTGCCAGTATAGGGGGCGAGAACACTGAAGCTTTCTTT. Amino acid sequence: CASIGGENTEAFF.